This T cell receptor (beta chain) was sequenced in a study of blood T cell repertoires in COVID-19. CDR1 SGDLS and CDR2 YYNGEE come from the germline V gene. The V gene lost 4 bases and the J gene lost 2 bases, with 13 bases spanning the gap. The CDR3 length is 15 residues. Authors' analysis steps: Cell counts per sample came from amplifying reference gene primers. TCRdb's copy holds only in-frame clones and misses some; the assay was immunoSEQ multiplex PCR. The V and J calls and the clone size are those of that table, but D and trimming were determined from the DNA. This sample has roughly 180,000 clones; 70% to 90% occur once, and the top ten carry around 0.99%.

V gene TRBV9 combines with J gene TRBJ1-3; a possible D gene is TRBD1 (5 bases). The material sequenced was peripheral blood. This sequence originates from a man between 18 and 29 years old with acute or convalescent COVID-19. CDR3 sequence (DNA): TGTGCCAGCAGCCTAGCCCAGACAGCTGGAAACACCATATATTTT. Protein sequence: CASSLAQTAGNTIYF.